This TCR beta chain comes out of a study of blood T cell repertoires in COVID-19. In the study overall: COVID-19 samples collected from the United States, Italy and Spain covered acute and convalescent phases.

The authors' processing: Estimation of nucleated cell counts relied on the amplification of reference gene primers. Clones were sequenced by immunoSEQ multiplex PCR, and TCRdb holds only the in-frame ones, with some missing. V, J and clone size are taken as reported in that table, and D and trimming were inferred from the DNA itself. The sample holds 200,000 to 250,000 clones, around 89% seen once. The V gene end was trimmed by 4 bases and the J gene end by 8 bases; junction bases not matched to a gene: 14. Germline CDR1 SGHDT, CDR2 YYEEEE. The CDR3 loop spans 16 amino acids. Specimen: PBMCs or T cells enriched from blood (not recorded which). This sequence originates from a man aged 25 to 40 who had been exposed to COVID-19. This rearrangement joins TRBV5-6 to TRBJ2-2; 7 bases are shared with TRBD1. CDR3 residues: CASSRRTGGSWGELFF. The CDR3 region has the DNA TGTGCCAGCAGCCGACGGACAGGAGGATCTTGGGGGGAGCTGTTTTTT. Based on the CDR3 plus reference TRBV5-6 and TRBJ2-2, the full variable domain is DAGVTQSPTHLIKTRGQQVTLRCSPKSGHDTVSWYQQALGQGPQFIFQYYEEEERQRGNFPDRFSGHQFPNYSSELNVNALLLGDSALYLCASSRRTGGSWGELFFGEGSRLTVL.